Following are 5 T cell receptor beta chains from one sample sequenced in a study of blood T cell repertoires in COVID-19. Sequencing used immunoSEQ multiplex PCR; TCRdb keeps in-frame clones, though not all of them. The data hold 15,000 to 25,000 clones, with 88% observed a single time. Sample: peripheral blood. These TCRs come from a human donor in a cohort sampled during active COVID-19.

The chain couples TRBV4-2 to TRBJ2-1, with 12 bases matching TRBD2. Germline CDR1 and CDR2: LGHNA and YNFKEQ. The CDR3 totals 20 residues. The ends lost 0 bases at V and 1 base at J; junction bases unmatched: 10. The CDR3 is CASSQDWASGGASSYNEQFF. The CDR3 nucleotides are TGTGCCAGCAGCCAAGACTGGGCTAGCGGGGGGGCCTCGTCCTACAATGAGCAGTTCTTC.

The chain couples TRBV19 to TRBJ2-2, with 7 bases fitting TRBD1. CDR1 is LNHDA, CDR2 SQIVND, per germline (reference sequence). This CDR3 is built from 14 residues. The trim removed 5 bases at V and 4 bases at J, leaving 4 bases unmatched. CDR3 coding DNA: TGTGCCAGTAGTCAGACAGGGATCACCGGGGAGCTGTTTTTT. Translation: CASSQTGITGELFF.

This chain uses TRBV15 with TRBJ1-1; D remains unclear. Between the trimmed V and J ends, which lost 1 base and 5 bases, there was a span of 8 bases. CDR3 length: 13 residues. Germline CDR1 reads LNHNV; CDR2 reads YYDKDF (reference sequence). The CDR3 DNA follows: TGTGCCACCAGCAGAGGAGGTGGGACTGAAGCTTTCTTT. Translated, it gives CATSRGGGTEAFF. The variable domain in full, completed from reference TRBV15 and TRBJ1-1, reads DAMVIQNPRYQVTQFGKPVTLSCSQTLNHNVMYWYQQKSSQAPKLLFHYYDKDFNNEADTPDNFQSRRPNTSFCFLDIRSPGLGDTAMYLCATSRGGGTEAFFGQGTRLTVV.

Here the CDR3 DNA reads TGTGCCAGCAGTCCCCCTACAATAGCGGGGGCCACCGGGGAGCTGTTTTTT. Encoded protein: CASSPPTIAGATGELFF. The rearrangement links TRBV27 to TRBJ2-2; 9 nucleotides line up with TRBD2. Germline V gene data show CDR1 as MNHEY and CDR2 as SMNVEV (reference sequence). V shed 5 bases and J 4 bases; nucleotides not matched to a gene: 11. The CDR3 runs 17 residues.

The V gene is TRBV6-5, the J gene TRBJ1-3; tentative D call: TRBD1 (5 bases). Looked up from germline, CDR1 is MNHEY and CDR2 is SVGAGI. The length of the CDR3 is 15 residues. Trimming left V 7 bases short and J 5 bases short, with 18 bases between. For the CDR3, the DNA is TGTGCCAGCATTTGGGGCCAAGGTAGTAGAAACACCATATATTTT. This sequence encodes CASIWGQGSRNTIYF.